Listed below are T cell receptor beta chains from one sample, sequenced in a study of shared clonotypes between healthy human individuals. Sequencing was performed with immunoSEQ multiplex PCR; in TCRdb, only in-frame clones are kept and a portion is missing. The sample gives approximately 2,000,000 clones, 90% to 95% of which show up once; under 2% is in the top ten. Sequencing input: naive CD8+ T cells from PBMCs. All receptors come from a man aged 18 to 29 in good health. Some clones in this sample may be carry-over from other donors' samples. The CDR3 runs from the conserved cysteine through the conserved F or W. A D gene is named only where the DNA matches it firmly. Clone size appears in some rows only: once, few, many, or a class for an expanded clone.

J: TRBJ1-4
size: .
D: TRBD1
V: TRBV19
DNA: TGTGCCAGTAGGGACGGGACAGGTTTACTTGCGACTAATGAAAAACTGTTTTTT
CDR3: CASRDGTGLLATNEKLFF

J: TRBJ2-3
size: .
D: TRBD2
V: TRBV9
DNA: TGTGCCAGCAGCGAGACTAGCGGGAGGGGTGTAGGGACAGATACGCAGTATTTT
CDR3: CASSETSGRGVGTDTQYF

J: TRBJ1-1
size: once
D: .
V: TRBV9
DNA: TGTGCCAGCAGCGTAGGTGAAGGGAAGAACACTGAAGCTTTCTTT
CDR3: CASSVGEGKNTEAFF

J: TRBJ2-2
size: .
D: .
V: TRBV7-9
DNA: TGTGCCAGCAGCTTATTTTTCTTAGGAGGGGGCAACACCGGGGAGCTGTTTTTT
CDR3: CASSLFFLGGGNTGELFF

J: TRBJ2-7
size: .
D: TRBD1
V: TRBV13
DNA: TGTGCCAGCAGCACAAGGACAGGGCCACCCACAACGGGAGAGCAGTACTTC
CDR3: CASSTRTGPPTTGEQYF

J: TRBJ2-5
size: .
D: .
V: TRBV19
DNA: TGTGCCAGTAGTTCCGCCCAACAAGAGACCCAGTACTTC
CDR3: CASSSAQQETQYF

J: TRBJ1-2
size: .
D: TRBD1
V: TRBV9
DNA: TGTGCCAGCAGCGTAGATGGACAGGAGACTAACTATGGCTACACCTTC
CDR3: CASSVDGQETNYGYTF

J: TRBJ2-3
size: .
D: TRBD1
V: TRBV10-3
DNA: TGTGCCATCAGTGAGCCCGGGACAGGCACAGATACGCAGTATTTT
CDR3: CAISEPGTGTDTQYF

J: TRBJ2-7
size: .
D: TRBD1
V: TRBV7-8
DNA: TGTGCCATCCCCTCCCTAGGACAGGGGGCTTTCGAGCAGTACTTC
CDR3: CAIPSLGQGAFEQYF

J: TRBJ2-7
size: once
D: TRBD2
V: TRBV2
DNA: TGTGCCAGCAGTGAAGCTCTAGCGGGAGGCACCTACGAGCAGTACTTC
CDR3: CASSEALAGGTYEQYF

J: TRBJ2-1
size: .
D: .
V: TRBV5-4
DNA: TGTGCCAGCTCGTCGGGAGATAGTATTGAGCAGTTCTTC
CDR3: CASSSGDSIEQFF

J: TRBJ2-7
size: .
D: TRBD1
V: TRBV28
DNA: TGTGCCAGCAGTTTATATCGGACAGGGGAGTCCTACGAGCAGTACTTC
CDR3: CASSLYRTGESYEQYF

J: TRBJ2-1
size: .
D: .
V: TRBV7-9
DNA: TGTGCCAGCGACGTTCGGGAGCACAATGAGCAGTTCTTC
CDR3: CASDVREHNEQFF

J: TRBJ2-3
size: .
D: .
V: TRBV5-6
DNA: TGTGCCAGCAGCTTGTCTTCGGGGAGCCCTAGCACAGATACGCAGTATTTT
CDR3: CASSLSSGSPSTDTQYF

J: TRBJ2-1
size: .
D: TRBD1
V: TRBV27
DNA: TGTGCCAGCAGTTTGCCGGGACAGACCCCGCCATACTCCTACAATGAGCAGTTCTTC
CDR3: CASSLPGQTPPYSYNEQFF

J: TRBJ1-1
size: .
D: .
V: TRBV4-1
DNA: TGCGCCAGCAGCCCCCGGGGGCCAGAACTAAACACTGAAGCTTTCTTT
CDR3: CASSPRGPELNTEAFF

J: TRBJ1-5
size: few
D: .
V: TRBV27
DNA: TGTGCCAGCAGTTACGGGGGGCGAGGTCAGCCCCAGCATTTT
CDR3: CASSYGGRGQPQHF

J: TRBJ2-7
size: .
D: .
V: TRBV28
DNA: TGTGCCAGCAGTTTTGAAGTCAGCTCCTACGAGCAGTACTTC
CDR3: CASSFEVSSYEQYF

J: TRBJ2-1
size: .
D: TRBD1
V: TRBV7-9
DNA: TGTGCCAGCAGCTTAGACAGGGGAAATGAGCAGTTCTTC
CDR3: CASSLDRGNEQFF

J: TRBJ2-3
size: .
D: .
V: TRBV27
DNA: TGTGCCAGCGCCCCATTAGGAGTAATGAGCACAGATACGCAGTATTTT
CDR3: CASAPLGVMSTDTQYF